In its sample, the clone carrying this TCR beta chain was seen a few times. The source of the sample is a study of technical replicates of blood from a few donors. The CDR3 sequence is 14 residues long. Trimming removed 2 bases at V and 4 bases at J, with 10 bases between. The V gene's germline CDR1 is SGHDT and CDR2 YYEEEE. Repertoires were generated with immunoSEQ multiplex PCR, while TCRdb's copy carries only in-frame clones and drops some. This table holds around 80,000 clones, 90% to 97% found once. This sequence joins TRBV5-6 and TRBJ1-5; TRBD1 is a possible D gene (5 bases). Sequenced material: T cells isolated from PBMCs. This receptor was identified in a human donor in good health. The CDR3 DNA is TGTGCCAGCAGCTTCGGGGCGGGGAATCAGCCCCAGCATTTT. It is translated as CASSFGAGNQPQHF.